This TCR beta chain derives from a study of T cells in Graves' hyperthyroidism and ophthalmopathy. Researchers amplified the TCR beta CDR3 regions from RNA transcripts. Carried out on the TCR CDR3, a first-round RT-PCR used the HTBI primer set. Via MiXCR, TCRdb re-called the multiplex PCR reads, giving one row per CDR3 protein. The sample lists under 350,000 distinct CDR3 sequences; 15% to 20% were seen once. In the ophthalmopathy cohort, Clinical Activity Score was at least 3, NOSPECS grade at least 4, and duration under 3 months. CDR1 and CDR2 (germline): LGHNA, YSLEER. CDR3 size: 18 residues. Losses at the gene ends were 6 bases for V and 3 bases for J; bases not matched to a gene: 18.

J is TRBJ1-1 and V is TRBV4-3, with TRBD1 matching over 8 bases. Sequencing was carried out using blood. The origin of this receptor is a woman aged 55-75 years with Graves' ophthalmopathy. The CDR3 sequence is CASRTSGQGAVKDTEAFF. The DNA for the CDR3 is TGCGCCAGCAGGACCTCGGGGCAGGGGGCTGTCAAGGACACTGAAGCTTTCTTT.